This passage covers 12 T cell receptor beta chains from one sample sequenced in a study of shared clonotypes between healthy human individuals. Libraries were prepared by immunoSEQ multiplex PCR; TCRdb keeps only in-frame clonotypes and omits some of them. The table has 500,000 or so clones, about 96% seen once. Specimen: naive CD4+ T cells sorted from blood. The subset is: CD45RA+ positively selected. The receptors here all came from a woman aged 25 to 39 in good health.

J is TRBJ1-2 and V is TRBV29-1; tentatively, D is TRBD1 (5 bases). The CDR3 is made up of 12 amino acids. From germline, CDR1 is SQVTM and CDR2 ANQGSEA. The ends were cut back, 6 bases at V and 1 base at J, with 9 bases in the middle. This CDR3 reads CSVDQGNYGYTF. CDR3 in DNA: TGCAGCGTAGATCAGGGTAACTATGGCTACACCTTC.

This clone came up once. The chain joins TRBV27 to TRBJ1-1; TRBD1 matches at 9 bases. Germline-derived CDR1 and CDR2 are MNHEY and SMNVEV (reference sequence). The CDR3 spans 20 residues. The trim removed 5 bases at V and 12 bases at J, leaving 31 bases unmatched. The CDR3 is CASSTPQGAVVAGDLGMTFF. DNA for the CDR3: TGTGCCAGCAGTACTCCACAGGGGGCGGTTGTAGCTGGGGATTTGGGGATGACTTTCTTT.

The chain couples TRBV7-3 to TRBJ2-7; a weak D match, TRBD2 (7 bases). V lost 2 bases and J 2 bases, leaving 10 bases between the germline ends. In germline, CDR1 is SGHTA, CDR2 FQGTGA. This CDR3 spans 14 amino acids. CDR3 DNA sequence: TGTGCCAGCAGCTTATGGGAGGGGGCCTACGAGCAGTACTTC. This translates into CASSLWEGAYEQYF.

The chain couples TRBV28 to TRBJ2-7; 8 nucleotides match TRBD2. The trim removed 5 bases at V and 2 bases at J, leaving 8 bases unmatched. The germline CDR1 and CDR2 sequences are MDHEN and SYDVKM. This CDR3 contains 15 residues. CDR3 region: CASSPWTSRTYEQYF. The CDR3 DNA is TGTGCCAGCAGTCCCTGGACTAGCCGAACCTACGAGCAGTACTTC.

The chain links TRBV25-1 to TRBJ2-5; 10 bases line up with TRBD2. In germline, CDR1 is MGHDK, CDR2 SYGVNS. With 6 bases clipped from V and 5 bases from J, the junction kept 3 bases outside the gene matches. CDR3 length: 13 amino acids. CDR3 DNA sequence: TGTGCCAGCAGCCCTAGCGGGAGTGAGACCCAGTACTTC. It specifies CASSPSGSETQYF.

J is TRBJ2-1 and V is TRBV19, with D possibly being TRBD1 or TRBD2 (6 bases each). CDR3 length: 14 residues. Trimming cost V 11 bases and J 1 base, with 15 bases left between them. From germline, CDR1 is LNHDA and CDR2 SQIVND (reference sequence). In DNA form, the CDR3 reads TGTGCCGTTCCTGAGGGGGGATCCTACAATGAGCAGTTCTTC. Its protein is CAVPEGGSYNEQFF.

The gene calls are TRBV4-1 and TRBJ2-5, with D tentatively TRBD2 (5 bases). The CDR3 runs 14 residues. Germline-derived CDR1 and CDR2 are MGHRA and YSYEKL. The V gene lost 1 base and the J gene lost 4 bases, with 10 bases spanning the gap. CDR3 sequence (DNA): TGCGCCAGCAGCCAAGTAGCAGCGGTAGAGACCCAGTACTTC. It codes for CASSQVAAVETQYF.

The chain links TRBV5-1 to TRBJ2-5, with TRBD2 matching 8 bases. The CDR3 covers 16 residues. The V gene end was trimmed by 4 bases and the J gene end by 5 bases; junction bases not matched to a gene: 13. Germline assignment: CDR1 SGHRS and CDR2 YFSETQ. This CDR3 is CASSDQAGTRGETQYF. CDR3 nucleotide sequence: TGCGCCAGCAGCGATCAAGCCGGGACTAGGGGCGAGACCCAGTACTTC.

V and J are TRBV28 and TRBJ1-3, with D possibly TRBD1 on 6 matching bases. Germline V lookup: CDR1 MDHEN, CDR2 SYDVKM. The CDR3 loop spans 14 amino acids. V lost 9 bases to trimming and J lost 2 bases, with 14 bases between them. CDR3 nucleotides: TGTGCCAGTAAGGGAGGGGGGACTGGAAACACCATATATTTT. This translates into CASKGGGTGNTIYF. Filled out from reference TRBV28 and TRBJ1-3, the complete variable domain reads DVKVTQSSRYLVKRTGEKVFLECVQDMDHENMFWYRQDPGLGLRLIYFSYDVKMKEKGDIPEGYSVSREKKERFSLILESASTNQTSMYLCASKGGGTGNTIYFGEGSWLTVV.

The gene calls are TRBV18 and TRBJ1-5; 7 nucleotides agree with TRBD1. V was clipped by 3 bases and J by 6 bases; unmatched bases: 11. Germline assignment: CDR1 KGHSH and CDR2 LQKENI. This CDR3 has 16 residues. CDR3 in DNA: TGTGCCAGCTCACCCCAGGGGGGAGGGGGCACTCAGCCCCAGCATTTT. As protein: CASSPQGGGGTQPQHF. The variable domain in full, with the rest retrieved from reference TRBV18 and TRBJ1-5, is NAGVMQNPRHLVRRRGQEARLRCSPMKGHSHVYWYRQLPEEGLKFMVYLQKENIIDESGMPKERFSAEFPKEGPSILRIQQVVRGDSAAYFCASSPQGGGGTQPQHFGDGTRLSIL.

The chain joins TRBV6-1 to TRBJ2-7, with D tentatively TRBD2 (5 bases). Between the trimmed V and J ends, which lost 2 bases and 2 bases, there was a span of 10 bases. The CDR3 is 14 amino acids. The germline V gene encodes CDR1 MNHNS and CDR2 SASEGT. CDR3 residues: CASSERPGTYEQYF. The CDR3 nucleotides read TGTGCCAGCAGTGAACGGCCGGGAACCTACGAGCAGTACTTC.

V usage is TRBV5-6 and J usage is TRBJ2-1; D uncertain. Between the trimmed V and J ends, which lost 2 bases and 7 bases, there was a span of 19 bases. The CDR3 sequence is 16 residues long. Germline V gene data show CDR1 as SGHDT and CDR2 as YYEEEE. The CDR3 loop reads CASSFLRSDPSNEQFF. CDR3 bases: TGTGCCAGCAGCTTTCTTAGGAGCGATCCGTCGAATGAGCAGTTCTTC.